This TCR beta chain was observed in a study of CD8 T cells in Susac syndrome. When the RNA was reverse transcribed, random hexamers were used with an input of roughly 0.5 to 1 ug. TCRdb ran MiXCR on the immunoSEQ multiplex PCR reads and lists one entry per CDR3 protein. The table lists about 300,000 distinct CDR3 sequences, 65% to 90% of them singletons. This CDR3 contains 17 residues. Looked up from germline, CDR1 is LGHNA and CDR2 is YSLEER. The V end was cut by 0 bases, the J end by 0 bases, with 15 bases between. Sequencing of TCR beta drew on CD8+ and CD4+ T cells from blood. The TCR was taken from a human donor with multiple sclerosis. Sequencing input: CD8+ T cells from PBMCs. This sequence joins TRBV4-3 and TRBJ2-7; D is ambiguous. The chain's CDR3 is CASSQESSDLSSYEQYF. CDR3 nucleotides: TGCGCCAGCAGCCAAGAGTCTTCGGACCTAAGCTCCTACGAGCAGTACTTC.